The 23 T cell receptor beta chains given below trace back to one sample, sequenced in a study of early T cells in non-severe SARS-CoV-2 infection. TCRdb reprocessed the 5' RACE reads via MiXCR and lists one record per CDR3 protein. The table includes 30,000 or so distinct CDR3 sequences, 5.5% to 8% detected once. Sequencing was carried out using whole blood. The receptors come from an adult who was a healthcare worker with PCR-confirmed SARS-CoV-2 infection or an uninfected control (not recorded which).

The table lists this clonotype with many counts. The germline gene is not matched at one end of the junction; a read error may be the cause. The chain employs TRBV25-1 and TRBJ2-5; 7 bases line up with TRBD2. This CDR3 has 13 residues. In germline, CDR1 is MGHDK, CDR2 SYGVNS. The CDR3 region is CASSEYKGRAAHF. In DNA form, the CDR3 reads TGTGCCAGCAGTGAATATAAAGGGAGGGCCGCACACTTC.

In this sample, this clonotype turned up many times. V usage is TRBV5-6 and J usage is TRBJ2-3; D gene unclear. There are 16 residues in the CDR3. V was cut by 0 bases and J by 1 base, with 12 bases left in between. In germline, CDR1 is SGHDT, CDR2 YYEEEE. The CDR3 DNA follows: TGTGCCAGCAGCTTGGGGGCTGGTGTCGGCACAGATACGCAGTATTTT. It specifies CASSLGAGVGTDTQYF.

This clonotype was detected ten times or more. The J gene is TRBJ2-1, the V gene TRBV27; no clear D gene. The CDR3 is 13 amino acids. The germline V and J ends were trimmed by 6 bases and 4 bases, with 10 bases remaining between them. Germline V gene data show CDR1 as MNHEY and CDR2 as SMNVEV (reference sequence). CDR3 amino acids: CASSQALYNEQFF. CDR3 in DNA: TGTGCCAGCAGCCAGGCGCTTTACAATGAGCAGTTCTTC.

Many counts were recorded for this clonotype. The chain has TRBV12-3 or TRBV12-4 and TRBJ1-4, with 7 bases that match TRBD1. The J segment lost 0 bases and the V segment lost 3 bases, leaving 4 bases of the junction unmatched. This CDR3 is built from 16 residues. CDR3 amino acids: CASSFQGGTTNEKLFF. The CDR3 DNA sequence: TGTGCCAGCAGTTTCCAGGGGGGAACAACTAATGAAAAACTGTTTTTT.

This clonotype was observed at least ten times. This chain links TRBV19 with TRBJ2-7, with 10 bases that match TRBD2. V dropped 5 bases and J dropped 3; count of bases not matched to a gene: 4. The CDR3 is made up of 14 amino acids. Germline-derived CDR1 and CDR2 are LNHDA and SQIVND (reference sequence). This CDR3 reads CASSSAGGGYEQYF. The DNA of the CDR3 is TGTGCCAGTAGTTCAGCGGGAGGGGGCTACGAGCAGTACTTC.

This clonotype was counted between two and nine times. The chain employs TRBV12-3 or TRBV12-4 and TRBJ1-5; 10 positions agree with TRBD1. CDR3 size: 16 residues. Trimming at V came to 4 bases and at J to 7 bases, leaving 10 bases not matched to a gene. CDR3 nucleotide sequence: TGTGCCAGCAGTTCGAACGACAGGGGGCGATTCCAGCCCCAGCATTTT. It specifies CASSSNDRGRFQPQHF.

CDR3 protein: CASSQYMYEQFF. The CDR3 DNA is TGCGCCAGCAGCCAATACATGTATGAGCAGTTCTTC. The chain is built from TRBV4-1 and TRBJ2-1; D unresolved. The germline V gene encodes CDR1 MGHRA and CDR2 YSYEKL. V lost 2 bases, J lost 8 bases, and 7 bases lay in between. This CDR3 is built from 12 residues.

A few counts support this clonotype. The chain has TRBV6-2 or TRBV6-3 and TRBJ2-1; no reliable D call. Germline CDR1 reads MNHEY; CDR2 reads SVGEGT. The V gene lost 6 bases and the J gene lost 8 bases, with 8 bases spanning the gap. There are 11 residues in the CDR3. The CDR3 nucleotides are TGTGCCAGCAGCGTGTTGGATGAGCAGTTCTTC. It specifies CASSVLDEQFF.

This clonotype was seen at least ten times. The chain joins TRBV14 to TRBJ2-7, with D possibly TRBD1 on 6 matching bases. This CDR3 has 16 amino acids. V lost 1 base and J 2 bases, leaving 15 bases between the germline ends. Germline-derived CDR1 and CDR2 are SGHDN and FVKESK. The CDR3 spells CASSQVYGQGPYEQYF. The CDR3 region has the DNA TGTGCCAGCAGCCAAGTCTATGGGCAGGGGCCCTACGAGCAGTACTTC.

This clonotype appeared a few times. This chain links TRBV29-1 with TRBJ2-5; possibly TRBD1 or TRBD2 for D (5 bases each). V was pared by 7 bases and J by 7 bases, with 19 bases between. The germline gives CDR1 SQVTM, CDR2 ANQGSEA. The CDR3 has 13 amino acids. CDR3 amino acids: CSAPDSRRGTQYF. The CDR3 DNA reads as TGCAGCGCCCCTGACAGCCGTCGGGGGACCCAGTACTTC. Full variable domain (remainder filled in from reference TRBV29-1 and TRBJ2-5): SAVISQKPSRDICQRGTSLTIQCQVDSQVTMMFWYRQQPGQSLTLIATANQGSEATYESGFVIDKFPISRPNLTFSTLTVSNMSPEDSSIYLCSAPDSRRGTQYFGPGTRLLVL.

The V call is TRBV6-5, the J call TRBJ1-2; perhaps TRBD1 as D (5 bases). Germline-derived CDR1 and CDR2 are MNHEY and SVGAGI. CDR3 size: 14 residues. Deletions cut 2 bases from V and 3 bases from J, with 10 bases between. In DNA, the CDR3 is TGTGCCAGCAGTTACACCCGGGGCGACTATGGCTACACCTTC. Translation gives CASSYTRGDYGYTF.

The chain has TRBV11-2 and TRBJ2-1; 8 bases line up with TRBD1. The CDR3 runs 14 residues. Trimming cost V 3 bases and J 7 bases; bases outside gene matches: 5. Germline CDR1 is SGHAT and CDR2 is FQNNGV. This CDR3 is CASSFGTGKNEQFF. The CDR3 DNA is TGTGCCAGCAGCTTCGGGACAGGAAAGAATGAGCAGTTCTTC. The full variable domain, with the rest looked up from reference TRBV11-2 and TRBJ2-1, is EAGVAQSPRYKIIEKRQSVAFWCNPISGHATLYWYQQILGQGPKLLIQFQNNGVVDDSQLPKDRFSAERLKGVDSTLKIQPAKLEDSAVYLCASSFGTGKNEQFFGPGTRLTVL.

The chain employs TRBV28 and TRBJ1-1, with 7 bases that match TRBD1. The germline gives CDR1 MDHEN, CDR2 SYDVKM. The V segment lost 7 bases and the J segment 4 bases; nucleotides outside the gene matches: 9. The CDR3 totals 14 residues. CDR3 sequence reads: CASIRQGGSTEAFF. CDR3 bases: TGTGCCAGCATACGACAGGGAGGATCCACTGAAGCTTTCTTT.

This clonotype was detected ten times or more. This chain joins TRBV7-9 and TRBJ1-1; a possible D gene is TRBD1 (6 bases). The germline V gene encodes CDR1 SEHNR and CDR2 FQNEAQ (reference sequence). With 3 bases removed from V and 0 bases from J, the gap between germline ends came to 11 bases. The CDR3 consists of 15 residues. The CDR3 reads CASSFDRTMNTEAFF. The CDR3 coding sequence is TGTGCCAGCAGCTTTGACAGGACAATGAACACTGAAGCTTTCTTT.

V is TRBV28 and J is TRBJ1-2, with D possibly being TRBD1 (6 bases). The CDR3 sequence is 15 residues long. Germline CDR1 reads MDHEN; CDR2 reads SYDVKM. The V end lost 6 bases, the J end lost 4 bases, and 18 bases lay between the germline ends. CDR3 sequence reads: CASSPVGGAGYGYTF. The CDR3 coding sequence is TGTGCCAGCAGCCCTGTGGGGGGCGCAGGCTATGGCTACACCTTC.

In this sample, this clonotype turned up many times. The rearrangement links TRBV28 to TRBJ2-7, with D maybe TRBD2 (6 bases). Looked up from germline, CDR1 is MDHEN and CDR2 is SYDVKM. This CDR3 has 12 amino acids. The V and J ends lost 4 bases and 3 bases respectively, with 7 bases between them. The CDR3 loop reads CASSSGVYEQYF. The CDR3 DNA reads as TGTGCCAGCAGTTCGGGAGTCTACGAGCAGTACTTC.

This clonotype was detected many times. The rearrangement joins TRBV12-3 or TRBV12-4 to TRBJ1-2; 11 bases align to TRBD1. CDR3 size: 14 residues. V was pared by 7 bases and J by 4 bases, with 5 bases of the junction left unmatched. The chain's CDR3 is CASIRDRGIYGYTF. The CDR3 coding sequence is TGTGCCAGCATCAGGGACAGGGGGATCTATGGCTACACCTTC.

This clonotype was counted at least ten times. The chain joins TRBV10-1 to TRBJ1-1, with D tentatively TRBD1 (6 bases). Germline V gives CDR1 WNHNN, CDR2 SYGVQD (reference sequence). The germline V and J ends were trimmed by 6 bases and 5 bases, with 13 bases remaining between them. The CDR3 runs 13 residues. CDR3 loop: CASSSGTITEAFF. CDR3 DNA: TGCGCCAGCAGCAGCGGGACAATAACTGAAGCTTTCTTT.

This clonotype was picked up a small number of times. The chain joins TRBV6-1 to TRBJ1-5; D not certain. This CDR3 is built from 11 residues. Germline lookup yields CDR1 MNHNS and CDR2 SASEGT. The V and J ends lost 1 base and 15 bases respectively, with 10 bases between them. In DNA, the CDR3 is TGTGCCAGCAGTGAAGACAGAGTGGGGCATTTT. This gives the protein CASSEDRVGHF.

This clonotype occurred many times. The chain recombines TRBV7-9 with TRBJ2-3; D gene uncertain. Germline V lookup: CDR1 SEHNR, CDR2 FQNEAQ (reference sequence). The CDR3 runs to 13 residues. V was clipped by 7 bases and J by 6 bases, with 14 bases between them. The DNA of the CDR3 is TGTGCCAGCAACTTCCAATCCATGGATACGCAGTATTTT. Residues: CASNFQSMDTQYF.

This clonotype was seen at least ten times. V is TRBV28 and J is TRBJ2-3; a weak D match, TRBD2 (5 bases). The V and J ends lost 7 bases and 6 bases respectively, with 14 bases between them. CDR1 and CDR2 (germline): MDHEN, SYDVKM. The length of the CDR3 is 13 residues. The CDR3 reads CASTHLEVDTQYF. DNA of the CDR3: TGTGCCAGCACGCACTTGGAGGTTGATACGCAGTATTTT. The variable domain in full, with the rest retrieved from reference TRBV28 and TRBJ2-3, is DVKVTQSSRYLVKRTGEKVFLECVQDMDHENMFWYRQDPGLGLRLIYFSYDVKMKEKGDIPEGYSVSREKKERFSLILESASTNQTSMYLCASTHLEVDTQYFGPGTRLTVL.

The chain employs TRBV29-1 and TRBJ2-7; D call uncertain. The ends were cut back, 6 bases at V and 0 bases at J, with 15 bases in the middle. The CDR3 has 14 residues. CDR1 is SQVTM, CDR2 ANQGSEA, per germline. CDR3 protein: CSVALRSSSYEQYF. CDR3 DNA sequence: TGCAGCGTCGCCTTACGCTCAAGCTCCTACGAGCAGTACTTC.

There are many counts of this clonotype. The rearrangement joins TRBV2 to TRBJ2-5, with 7 bases that match TRBD2. This CDR3 spans 17 amino acids. J was trimmed by 2 bases and V by 4 bases; bases with no gene match: 13. Germline-derived CDR1 and CDR2 are SNHLY and FYNNEI. CDR3 in amino acids: CASSAPRGASGQETQYF. The CDR3 region has the DNA TGTGCCAGCAGTGCACCCCGGGGCGCTAGCGGTCAAGAGACCCAGTACTTC.